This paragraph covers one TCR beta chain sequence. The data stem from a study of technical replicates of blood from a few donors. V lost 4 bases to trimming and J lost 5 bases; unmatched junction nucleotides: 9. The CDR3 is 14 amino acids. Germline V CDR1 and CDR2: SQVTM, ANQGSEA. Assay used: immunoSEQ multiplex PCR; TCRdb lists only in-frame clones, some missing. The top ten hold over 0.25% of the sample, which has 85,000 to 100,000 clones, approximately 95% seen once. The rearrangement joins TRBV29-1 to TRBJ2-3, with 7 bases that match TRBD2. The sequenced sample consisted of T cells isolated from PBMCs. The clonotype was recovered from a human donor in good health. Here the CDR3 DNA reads TGCAGCGTTGCCCCAGGACTAGATCTAGATACGCAGTATTTT. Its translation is CSVAPGLDLDTQYF.